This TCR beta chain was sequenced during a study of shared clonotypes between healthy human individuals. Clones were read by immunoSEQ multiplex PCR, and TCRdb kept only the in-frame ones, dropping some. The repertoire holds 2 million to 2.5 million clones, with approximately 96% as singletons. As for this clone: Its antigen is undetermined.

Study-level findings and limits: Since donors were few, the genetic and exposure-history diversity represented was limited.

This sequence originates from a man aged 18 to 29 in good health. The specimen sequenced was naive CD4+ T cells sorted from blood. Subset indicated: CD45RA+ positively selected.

CDR3 nucleotides: TGTGCCAGCAGCGTAACTCAAACAGGGAGGACTAGCGGGAGGGCCAGGAGCACAGATACGCAGTATTTT. It yields the protein CASSVTQTGRTSGRARSTDTQYF. The rearrangement links TRBV9 to TRBJ2-3; 15 bases are shared with TRBD2. The CDR3 is made up of 23 amino acids. Germline V gene data show CDR1 as SGDLS and CDR2 as YYNGEE. The junction had 18 bases not matched to a gene; V was cut back by 1 base and J by 0 bases. Based on the CDR3 plus reference TRBV9 and TRBJ2-3, the full variable domain is DSGVTQTPKHLITATGQRVTLRCSPRSGDLSVYWYQQSLDQGLQFLIQYYNGEERAKGNILERFSAQQFPDLHSELNLSSLELGDSALYFCASSVTQTGRTSGRARSTDTQYFGPGTRLTVL.